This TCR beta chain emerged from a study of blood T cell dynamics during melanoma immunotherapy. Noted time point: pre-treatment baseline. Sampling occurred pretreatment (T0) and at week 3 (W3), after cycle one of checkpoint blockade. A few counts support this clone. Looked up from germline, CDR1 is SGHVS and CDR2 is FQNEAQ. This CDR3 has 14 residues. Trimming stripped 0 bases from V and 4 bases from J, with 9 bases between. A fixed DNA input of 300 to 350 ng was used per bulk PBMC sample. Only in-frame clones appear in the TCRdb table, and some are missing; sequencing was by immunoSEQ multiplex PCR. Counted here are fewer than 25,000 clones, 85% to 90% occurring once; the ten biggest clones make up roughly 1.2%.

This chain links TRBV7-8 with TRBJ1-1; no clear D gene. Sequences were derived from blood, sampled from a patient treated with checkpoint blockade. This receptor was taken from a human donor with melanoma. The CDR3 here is CASSLAGSRTEAFF. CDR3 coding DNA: TGTGCCAGCAGCTTAGCTGGCAGTCGCACTGAAGCTTTCTTT.